This TCR beta chain came from a study of T-cell memory formation after mild COVID-19 (dated by TCRdb to the early 2020s). With regard to the full study: Most TCR sequence clusters were specific to one of the two donors. The cohort comprised two young, previously healthy adult volunteers, one female and one male. Longitudinal TCRalpha and TCRbeta repertoire sequencing tracked T-cell clones expanding and contracting after mild COVID-19 in two donors. On the study overall, not on this receptor specifically: SARS-CoV-2 specificity was not confirmed for the second-wave clones peaking on day 37. Some responding clones were detected in pre-infection memory, which suggested that pre-existing cross-reactive memory T cells had joined the SARS-CoV-2 response. The study included only a couple of mild cases, and larger cohorts that include severe cases with pre-infection samples were judged to be necessary. From day 15 to 85, contracting clones showed balanced CD4/CD8 phenotypes, whereas a second wave of clones that expanded from day 15 to 37 leaned towards CD4+. Contracting CD4+ clones turned up mainly in the CM and EM memory subsets, whereas EMRA was where CD8+ clones were enriched.

V gives up 5 bases and J gives up 1 base, and the segment between their germline ends measures 14 bases. The germline V gene yields SGHVS for CDR1 and FQNEAQ for CDR2. Its CDR3 holds 15 amino acids, cysteine through phenylalanine. The DNA shown is the 45-base CDR3, in frame from base 1. Details on this clonotype: Its cognate antigen has yet to be identified. Base qualities are missing; no much larger clone stands one base away.

The data were produced on an Illumina NovaSeq 6000. TCRalpha and TCRbeta cDNA libraries were built by 5'RACE with constant-segment primers, adding sample barcodes and unique molecular identifiers. RNA was extracted from every sample with Trizol reagent. Library amplification was performed in two PCR steps, and a second sample barcode and Illumina TruSeq adapters were introduced in the second step. Sequencing of the libraries was done on an Illumina NovaSeq, producing 2 x 150 bp paired-end reads. Processing in the source paper ran as follows. With migec v1.2.7, reads were demultiplexed and then collapsed into UMI-guided consensus sequences. Using mixcr v2.1.11, the UMI consensuses were aligned to TRA and TRB V and J templates and assembled into clonotypes. A clonotype was counted as expanded or contracted only if both edgeR and NoisET called the change significant, with noise models trained on biological replicates. edgeR calls used a false discovery rate-adjusted p below 0.01 and a log2 fold-change threshold of 1. As an exploratory analysis of dynamics, PCA with hierarchical clustering was applied to max-normalized trajectories of the 1000 most abundant clonotypes. Each responding clone was given a CD4 or CD8 phenotype based on the CD4+ and CD8+ repertoires, which had been sequenced separately. TCRdb trimmed the raw reads at Q25, called clones with MiXCR and kept productive beta chains. Each CDR3 protein appears once, grouped with its most common genes and DNA. TCRdb's processing, not the study's, gives the V and J calls here. The sample profile shows under 300,000 distinct CDR3 sequences; roughly 15% of them were found once. The leading ten clones occupy 20% to 25% of the sample.

Ficoll-Paque density gradient centrifugation was the method used to isolate PBMCs. Sequences were obtained from PBMCs or a T cell subset sorted from them (not recorded which). This clonotype was sampled from a man between 18 and 29 years old who had mild COVID-19 (a few samples of this study predate the infection). The sample titles of this study are shuffled in the database, so cell type and time point are left out; the donor was told from shared clones. In this chain, TRBV7-8 is recombined with TRBJ2-5, and perhaps TRBD1 as D gene, on 5 matching bases. The sequenced DNA is TGTGCCAGCAGCAGAGATATGCAGGGCCAAGAGACCCAGTACTTC. Translated, this is CASSRDMQGQETQYF.